One and the same sample provided the 20 T cell receptor beta chains below, sequenced in a study of blood T cell repertoires in COVID-19. TCRdb's copy holds only in-frame clones and misses some; the assay was immunoSEQ multiplex PCR. The sample consists of about 220,000 clones, around four fifths of them appearing once. What was sequenced was peripheral blood. All receptors derive from a woman aged 45-65 years with acute or convalescent COVID-19.

V and J are TRBV15 and TRBJ2-5, with D unresolved. Deletions cut 6 bases from V and 0 bases from J, with 11 bases between. Germline values: CDR1 LNHNV, CDR2 YYDKDF (reference sequence). This CDR3 is 14 amino acids long. This chain's CDR3 is CATSSLEDQETQYF. In nucleotides, the CDR3 is TGTGCCACCAGTTCCCTTGAGGACCAAGAGACCCAGTACTTC.

This chain joins TRBV6-5 and TRBJ1-2, with 9 positions matching TRBD1. V lost 6 bases, J lost 3 bases, and 5 bases stayed unmatched. Germline V gives CDR1 MNHEY, CDR2 SVGAGI. This CDR3 comprises 14 residues. The CDR3 region has the DNA TGTGCCAGCAGCTTCACAGGGGGCGACTATGGCTACACCTTC. Translating gives CASSFTGGDYGYTF.

The chain combines TRBV24-1 with TRBJ2-5; TRBD1 is a possible D gene (6 bases). The CDR3 totals 14 residues. CDR1 and CDR2 (germline): KGHDR, SFDVKD. Trimming removed 4 bases from V and 2 bases from J, with 10 bases in between. DNA of the CDR3: TGTGCCACCAGTGAACCTCAGGGGCAAGAGACCCAGTACTTC. It encodes CATSEPQGQETQYF.

This rearrangement joins TRBV14 to TRBJ2-6, with 10 bases lining up with TRBD1. V lost 3 bases to trimming and J lost 1 base; unmatched junction nucleotides: 3. This CDR3 has 17 amino acids. Germline V gives CDR1 SGHDN, CDR2 FVKESK. CDR3 loop: CASSQTGGKSGANVLTF. CDR3 bases: TGTGCCAGCAGCCAGACAGGGGGCAAGTCTGGGGCCAACGTCCTGACTTTC.

This clone was detected once. The chain has TRBV5-6 and TRBJ2-1, with 8 nucleotides matching TRBD2. This CDR3 has 17 residues. V was pared by 4 bases and J by 3 bases, with 12 bases of the junction left unmatched. Germline V gene lookup returns CDR1 SGHDT and CDR2 YYEEEE. The CDR3 region is CASSRGQGLGVYNEQFF. DNA of the CDR3: TGTGCCAGCAGCCGGGGGCAGGGACTAGGAGTCTACAATGAGCAGTTCTTC.

Notes on this clone: Other nucleotide sequences from this sample produce the same CDR3. V usage is TRBV7-3 and J usage is TRBJ1-1; D perhaps matches TRBD1 (5 bases). The CDR3 contains 13 residues. Trimming removed 0 bases from V and 3 bases from J, with 5 bases in between. Germline V gene data show CDR1 as SGHTA and CDR2 as FQGTGA. CDR3 loop: CASSLTGDTEAFF. The CDR3 DNA sequence: TGTGCCAGCAGCTTAACAGGGGACACTGAAGCTTTCTTT.

This clone was detected a few times. This chain uses TRBV12-5 with TRBJ1-2; the D gene is possibly TRBD1 (5 bases). The germline V gene encodes CDR1 LGHNT and CDR2 FRNRAP. This CDR3 spans 15 amino acids. V was pared by 0 bases and J by 2 bases, with 10 bases between. For the CDR3, the DNA is TGTGCTAGTGGTTTGGTCGAGACAGCCAACTATGGCTACACCTTC. Its translation: CASGLVETANYGYTF.

This clone was observed a single time. The chain has TRBV6-1 and TRBJ2-3, with 8 bases identical to TRBD1. V trimming: 3 bases; J trimming: 1 base; junction bases outside the gene matches: 0. The CDR3 extends over 14 amino acids. From germline, CDR1 is MNHNS and CDR2 SASEGT. The CDR3 nucleotides read TGTGCCAGCAGTGAGGGACAGGGCACAGATACGCAGTATTTT. Its protein is CASSEGQGTDTQYF.

This clone has just a few counts. The rearrangement links TRBV7-9 to TRBJ1-2; the match to TRBD1 covers 8 bases. Germline values: CDR1 SEHNR, CDR2 FQNEAQ (reference sequence). V lost 7 bases, J lost 1 base, and 5 bases stayed unmatched. The CDR3 consists of 14 residues. CDR3 nucleotide sequence: TGTGCCAGCACCCGGACAGGGAATAACTATGGCTACACCTTC. It codes for CASTRTGNNYGYTF.

The chain joins TRBV6-2 or TRBV6-3 to TRBJ1-1, with D perhaps TRBD1 (6 bases). V lost 5 bases to trimming and J lost 0 bases, with 10 bases between them. The length of the CDR3 is 14 residues. Germline lookup yields CDR1 MNHEY and CDR2 SVGEGT. The CDR3 coding sequence is TGTGCCAGCAGTCAAAACAGGGTGAACACTGAAGCTTTCTTT. Its protein product is CASSQNRVNTEAFF.

The chain joins TRBV30 to TRBJ2-3; 8 bases fit TRBD1. The CDR3 covers 15 residues. V was clipped by 2 bases and J by 0 bases; unmatched bases: 4. Germline V gene data show CDR1 as GTSNPN and CDR2 as SVGIG (reference sequence). CDR3 loop: CAWSLGQASTDTQYF. The CDR3, as DNA: TGTGCCTGGAGTCTGGGACAGGCGAGCACAGATACGCAGTATTTT.

The rearrangement uses TRBV19 and TRBJ1-1, with D perhaps TRBD1 (6 bases). Trimming pared 6 bases from V and 1 base from J, leaving 18 bases between. Germline CDR1 LNHDA, CDR2 SQIVND (reference sequence). The CDR3 runs 16 residues. The CDR3 loop is CASRKEGVLTNTEAFF. CDR3 DNA: TGTGCCAGTAGGAAAGAGGGGGTACTTACGAACACTGAAGCTTTCTTT.

This clone was recorded a few times. The V call is TRBV7-9, the J call TRBJ1-3, with D hard to call. With 3 bases removed from V and 0 bases from J, the gap between germline ends came to 9 bases. This CDR3 spans 15 amino acids. From germline, CDR1 is SEHNR and CDR2 FQNEAQ (reference sequence). The CDR3 here is CASSFEMSSGNTIYF. The CDR3 coding sequence is TGTGCCAGCAGCTTTGAAATGAGCTCTGGAAACACCATATATTTT.

This chain's CDR3 is CATKTGLTSTDTQYF. CDR3 nucleotides: TGTGCCACCAAAACAGGGCTAACTAGCACAGATACGCAGTATTTT. This rearrangement joins TRBV19 to TRBJ2-3, with D perhaps matching TRBD1 (6 bases). The CDR3 has 15 amino acids. Trimming removed 10 bases from V and 0 bases from J, with 17 bases in between. Germline CDR1 LNHDA, CDR2 SQIVND (reference sequence).

The chain couples TRBV7-2 to TRBJ1-4, with TRBD1 identical over 9 bases. CDR3 length: 14 amino acids. The germline V gene encodes CDR1 SGHTA and CDR2 FQGNSA. V shed 6 bases, J shed 7 bases, and the junction held 6 bases outside the gene matches. The CDR3 DNA reads as TGTGCCAGCAGTTGGGGACAGGGTGGTGAAAAACTGTTTTTT. Translating it yields CASSWGQGGEKLFF.

This clone was observed a few times. The chain employs TRBV5-5 and TRBJ2-7, with 7 nucleotides matching TRBD1. This CDR3 has 16 residues. CDR1 is SGHKS and CDR2 is YYEKEE in the germline V gene (reference sequence). The junction had 10 bases not matched to a gene; V was cut back by 0 bases and J by 4 bases. DNA for the CDR3: TGTGCCAGCAGCTTGGCCTGGGGACAGTGGATGTACGAGCAGTACTTC. This translates into CASSLAWGQWMYEQYF.

The chain has TRBV28 and TRBJ1-2; 9 bases line up with TRBD1. V gave up 6 bases and J gave up 6 bases; unmatched junction bases: 5. Looked up from germline, CDR1 is MDHEN and CDR2 is SYDVKM. The CDR3 is 13 amino acids. The CDR3 loop reads CASRTGGGDGYTF. The CDR3 nucleotides are TGTGCCAGCAGAACAGGGGGCGGTGATGGCTACACCTTC.

The chain combines TRBV6-5 with TRBJ2-3, with a weak D call TRBD2 (5 bases). CDR3 length: 15 amino acids. The V gene's germline CDR1 is MNHEY and CDR2 SVGAGI. Between the trimmed V and J ends, which lost 6 bases and 0 bases, there was a span of 13 bases. CDR3 coding DNA: TGTGCCAGCAGCCCCCGAGCGGTTAGCACAGATACGCAGTATTTT. Its translation is CASSPRAVSTDTQYF.

V is TRBV5-1 and J is TRBJ2-1, with D tentatively TRBD1 (5 bases). V lost 4 bases and J lost 4, with 18 bases in between. Looked up from germline, CDR1 is SGHRS and CDR2 is YFSETQ. This CDR3 is 16 amino acids long. DNA of the CDR3: TGCGCCAGCAGCCCCTCCCCCGCAGGGCCATACAATGAGCAGTTCTTC. It is translated as CASSPSPAGPYNEQFF. Combining the CDR3 with reference TRBV5-1 and TRBJ2-1 gives the whole variable domain KAGVTQTPRYLIKTRGQQVTLSCSPISGHRSVSWYQQTPGQGLQFLFEYFSETQRNKGNFPGRFSGRQFSNSRSEMNVSTLELGDSALYLCASSPSPAGPYNEQFFGPGTRLTVL.

CDR3 in DNA: TGTGCCAGCAGCTATTCATTGGGGGAGCTGTTTTTT. It is translated as CASSYSLGELFF. The chain uses TRBV11-3 and TRBJ2-2; D uncertain. Germline assignment: CDR1 SGHNT and CDR2 YENEEA. The CDR3 is 12 residues long. Trimming pared 4 bases from V and 8 bases from J, leaving 8 bases between.